This T cell receptor (beta chain) was recorded in a study of Ad26.COV2.S vaccination and SARS-CoV-2 variants. Study in general: It was the COV1001 Ad26.COV2.S trial arm that included the donor. The vaccine Ad26.COV2.S was put into the muscle once, or twice with 56 days between.

Noted treatment: 15 to 20 received Ad26.COV2.S at low or high dose, single or two shots; several received placebo; per-sample allocation not given. Vaccine and placebo recipients were sampled on day 63 after the first injection. Points from the study as a whole: Those who received the vaccine showed greater spike-specific TCR breadth than those given placebo. Whether participants received vaccine or placebo, their non-spike TCR breadth was similar.

Libraries were prepared by immunoSEQ multiplex PCR; TCRdb keeps only in-frame clonotypes and omits some of them. The repertoire includes about 320,000 clones, around 84% of them detected once, and approximately 1.9% sits in the top ten. The CDR3 has 16 amino acids. The germline V gene encodes CDR1 GTSNPN and CDR2 SVGIG (reference sequence). Trimming removed 7 bases from V and 1 base from J; junction bases left unmatched: 12. A few counts support this clone. Its antigen remains unidentified. This receptor was obtained from a person aged 18-65 years who received the Ad26.COV2.S COVID-19 vaccine or a placebo. The chain employs TRBV30 and TRBJ2-2; 7 bases agree with TRBD2. Specimen: peripheral blood, collected in a trial of Ad26.COV2.S vaccine versus placebo. This CDR3 reads CAFREVDLQNTGELFF. CDR3 coding DNA: TGTGCCTTTCGGGAGGTCGATCTCCAGAACACCGGGGAGCTGTTTTTT. Complete variable domain (other parts from reference TRBV30 and TRBJ2-2): SQTIHQWPATLVQPVGSPLSLECTVEGTSNPNLYWYRQAAGRGLQLLFYSVGIGQISSEVPQNLSASRPQDRQFILSSKKLLLSDSGFYLCAFREVDLQNTGELFFGEGSRLTVL.